The entry below describes one T cell receptor (beta chain). Its target is unknown. This entry comes from a study of blood T cells in healthy people across ages. Background on the study: The template switching approach captured approximately one barcoded beta molecule for every two T cells. General observations from the study: Age showed a roughly linear inverse relationship with TCR beta diversity per million T cells.

A J-beta primer mix and a sample-barcoded 5' primer were used in a second PCR of about 7 to 12 cycles. CDR3-containing paired-end reads numbered at least 2.5 million in each sample. MiXCR, run by TCRdb on the 5' RACE reads, gives a single entry per CDR3 protein. The table includes approximately 690,000 distinct CDR3 sequences, around 38% detected once. With 3 bases clipped from V and 5 bases from J, the junction kept 9 bases outside the gene matches. The CDR3 consists of 15 residues. Germline V lookup: CDR1 MDHEN, CDR2 SYDVKM. Healthy Russian Caucasian donors spanned ages about 6 to 100 years. The receptor was isolated from a man aged 80 or over in good health. The sequencing input was blood. The chain combines TRBV28 with TRBJ2-7; 8 bases are shared with TRBD1. The CDR3 protein is CASSLSTGGRNEQYF. Written as DNA, the CDR3 is TGTGCCAGCAGTTTGTCTACAGGGGGTCGGAACGAGCAGTACTTC.